This TCR beta chain is drawn from a study of OX40 agonist ivuxolimab in advanced cancers. Overall study context: Participants could have had prior anti-PD-1, anti-PD-L1 or anti-CTLA-4 therapy, and approximately 40% had some.

Autoimmune disease history or systemic immunosuppression barred patients. This table comes from immunoSEQ multiplex PCR, and its TCRdb copy is limited to in-frame clones, with some not included. Of 130,000 or so clones in the sample, 93% were seen once. Findings and limits, study-wide: Expanded clones were, on average, more numerous in CD8+ T cells than in CD4+. The expanded peripheral T cells' antigen specificity was not determined.

Concerning this clone itself: Antigen unknown.

The sequence was collected from an adult with an advanced solid tumor such as melanoma, head and neck, liver or kidney cancer. The sequences come from CD4+ or CD8+ T cells sorted from blood, collected in a trial of the OX40 agonist ivuxolimab.

The CDR3 region has the DNA TGTGCCAGCAGCGTAGGGGTAGCGGAAGCGACAGATACGCAGTATTTT. It encodes CASSVGVAEATDTQYF. The V gene is TRBV9, the J gene TRBJ2-3; possibly TRBD2 for D (6 bases). Germline V gives CDR1 SGDLS, CDR2 YYNGEE. The CDR3 totals 16 residues. The ends were cut back, 0 bases at V and 3 bases at J, with 14 bases in the middle.